One and the same sample provided the 11 T cell receptor beta chains below, sequenced in a study of identical twins. TCRdb processed the 5' RACE reads anew with MiXCR; each CDR3 protein has one entry. The sample lists 250,000 or so distinct CDR3 sequences, 5.5% to 7% occurring once. This sample was shared with a second study, whose subject was yellow fever vaccine responses in identical twins.

The specimen was memory (CD45RO+) T cells sorted from blood. The receptor source for this set is a woman aged 18-29 years in good health.

The chain carries TRBV9 and TRBJ2-3, with D possibly TRBD1 on 6 matching bases. Germline values: CDR1 SGDLS, CDR2 YYNGEE. Trimming stripped 3 bases from V and 5 bases from J, with 10 bases between. This CDR3 comprises 13 residues. In DNA, the CDR3 is TGTGCCAGCAGCGCAAGAGGGGGAGATACGCAGTATTTT. Encoded protein: CASSARGGDTQYF. The full variable domain, with the rest looked up from reference TRBV9 and TRBJ2-3, is DSGVTQTPKHLITATGQRVTLRCSPRSGDLSVYWYQQSLDQGLQFLIQYYNGEERAKGNILERFSAQQFPDLHSELNLSSLELGDSALYFCASSARGGDTQYFGPGTRLTVL.

The chain employs TRBV2 and TRBJ2-1; 7 bases align to TRBD2. The germline gives CDR1 SNHLY, CDR2 FYNNEI. J was trimmed by 9 bases and V by 4 bases; bases with no gene match: 3. CDR3 length: 12 residues. This CDR3 is CASSGERGEQFF. CDR3 in DNA: TGTGCCAGCAGTGGTGAGCGGGGTGAGCAGTTCTTC.

V is TRBV2 and J is TRBJ2-5; D gene ambiguous. Germline loops: CDR1 SNHLY, CDR2 FYNNEI. Trimming shortened V by 4 bases and J by 1 base, and 10 bases separated the two germline ends. The CDR3 extends over 14 amino acids. The CDR3 DNA is TGTGCCAGCAGTGGAGGCGGACCCCAAGAGACCCAGTACTTC. Protein sequence: CASSGGGPQETQYF.

The rearrangement uses TRBV3-1 and TRBJ2-2; TRBD2 is a possible D gene (5 bases). The CDR3 has 15 amino acids. With 1 base removed from V and 1 base from J, the gap between germline ends came to 7 bases. CDR1 LGHDT and CDR2 YNNKEL come from the germline V gene (reference sequence). CDR3 nucleotides: TGTGCCAGCAGCCAAGCTAGCATGAACACCGGGGAGCTGTTTTTT. Encoded protein: CASSQASMNTGELFF. The full variable domain, rest sourced from reference TRBV3-1 and TRBJ2-2, is DTAVSQTPKYLVTQMGNDKSIKCEQNLGHDTMYWYKQDSKKFLKIMFSYNNKELIINETVPNRFSPKSPDKAHLNLHINSLELGDSAVYFCASSQASMNTGELFFGEGSRLTVL.

This clonotype appeared a few times. The chain has TRBV24-1 and TRBJ2-2, with D hard to call. Deletions cut 5 bases from V and 3 bases from J, with 9 bases between. CDR3 length: 14 amino acids. Germline V gives CDR1 KGHDR, CDR2 SFDVKD. CDR3 sequence: CATSGPEHTGELFF. The CDR3 DNA follows: TGTGCCACCAGTGGGCCAGAACACACCGGGGAGCTGTTTTTT.

The chain combines TRBV6-1 with TRBJ2-2, with D possibly matching TRBD1 (5 bases). V lost 8 bases and J 0 bases, leaving 10 bases between the germline ends. CDR1 MNHNS and CDR2 SASEGT come from the germline V gene. The CDR3 covers 14 residues. CDR3 nucleotides: TGTGCCAGCTGGGGCTTCACGAACACCGGGGAGCTGTTTTTT. As protein: CASWGFTNTGELFF.

In this sample, this clonotype turned up a few times. The rearrangement uses TRBV3-1 and TRBJ2-3; TRBD2 matches at 9 bases. CDR3 size: 15 residues. V trimming: 4 bases; J trimming: 1 base; junction bases outside the gene matches: 3. Germline V lookup: CDR1 LGHDT, CDR2 YNNKEL (reference sequence). CDR3 bases: TGTGCCAGCAGCCCGAGACTAGCGGGCACAGATACGCAGTATTTT. It specifies CASSPRLAGTDTQYF.

The genes are TRBV28 and TRBJ1-6; unclear D gene. The CDR3 covers 13 residues. Trimming shortened V by 7 bases and J by 9 bases, and 13 bases separated the two germline ends. Germline V CDR1 and CDR2: MDHEN, SYDVKM. The CDR3 here is CASIDNGFSPLHF. DNA for the CDR3: TGTGCCAGCATTGATAACGGCTTTTCACCCCTCCACTTT.

There are many counts of this clonotype. The chain is built from TRBV29-1 and TRBJ2-3; D is ambiguous. The CDR3 loop spans 11 amino acids. The germline CDR1 and CDR2 sequences are SQVTM and ANQGSEA. V lost 4 bases and J lost 6, with 8 bases in between. The CDR3 DNA reads as TGCAGCGTTGGGGGTTCCGATACGCAGTATTTT. Translating gives CSVGGSDTQYF.

This clonotype was seen more than once but under ten times. The genes are TRBV6-1 and TRBJ1-2, with TRBD1 matching 10 bases. V was clipped by 7 bases and J by 7 bases; unmatched bases: 9. The CDR3 is 14 amino acids. From germline, CDR1 is MNHNS and CDR2 SASEGT. The CDR3 coding sequence is TGTGCCAGCAAACCCCCCGGGGACAGGGGTGGCTACACCTTC. Translating gives CASKPPGDRGGYTF.

V gene TRBV7-7 combines with J gene TRBJ1-6; no clear D. There are 15 residues in the CDR3. Germline loops: CDR1 SSHAT, CDR2 FNYEAQ (reference sequence). Trimming removed 5 bases from V and 6 bases from J, with 14 bases in between. The CDR3 is CASSPGLERNSPLHF. CDR3 bases: TGTGCCAGCAGCCCCGGGCTAGAGCGTAATTCACCCCTCCACTTT.